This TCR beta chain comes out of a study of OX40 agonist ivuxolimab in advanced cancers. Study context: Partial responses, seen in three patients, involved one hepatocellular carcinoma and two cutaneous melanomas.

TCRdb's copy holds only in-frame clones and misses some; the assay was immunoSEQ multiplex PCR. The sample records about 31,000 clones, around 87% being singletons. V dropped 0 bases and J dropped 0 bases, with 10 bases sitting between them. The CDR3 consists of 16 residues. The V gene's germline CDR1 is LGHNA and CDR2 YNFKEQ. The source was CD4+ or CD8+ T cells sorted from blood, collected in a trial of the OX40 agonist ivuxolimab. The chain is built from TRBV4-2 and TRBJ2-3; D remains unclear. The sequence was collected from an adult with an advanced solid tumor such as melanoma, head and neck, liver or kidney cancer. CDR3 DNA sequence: TGTGCCAGCAGCCAAGAGGGCAGCTCTAGCACAGATACGCAGTATTTT. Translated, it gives CASSQEGSSSTDTQYF.